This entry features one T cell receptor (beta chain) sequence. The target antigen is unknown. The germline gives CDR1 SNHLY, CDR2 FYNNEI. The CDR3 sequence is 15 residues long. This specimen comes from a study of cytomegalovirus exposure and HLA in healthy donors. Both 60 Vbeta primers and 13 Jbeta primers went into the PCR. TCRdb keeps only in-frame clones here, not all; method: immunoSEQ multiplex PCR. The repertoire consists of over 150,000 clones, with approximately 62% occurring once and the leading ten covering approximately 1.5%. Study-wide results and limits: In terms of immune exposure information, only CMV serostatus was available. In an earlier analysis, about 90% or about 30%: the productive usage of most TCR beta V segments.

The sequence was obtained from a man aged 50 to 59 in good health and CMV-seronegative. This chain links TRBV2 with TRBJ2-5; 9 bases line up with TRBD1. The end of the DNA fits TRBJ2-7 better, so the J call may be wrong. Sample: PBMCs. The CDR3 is CASRADRGPSYEQYF. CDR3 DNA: TGTGCCAGCAGAGCGGACAGGGGACCATCCTACGAGCAGTACTTC.